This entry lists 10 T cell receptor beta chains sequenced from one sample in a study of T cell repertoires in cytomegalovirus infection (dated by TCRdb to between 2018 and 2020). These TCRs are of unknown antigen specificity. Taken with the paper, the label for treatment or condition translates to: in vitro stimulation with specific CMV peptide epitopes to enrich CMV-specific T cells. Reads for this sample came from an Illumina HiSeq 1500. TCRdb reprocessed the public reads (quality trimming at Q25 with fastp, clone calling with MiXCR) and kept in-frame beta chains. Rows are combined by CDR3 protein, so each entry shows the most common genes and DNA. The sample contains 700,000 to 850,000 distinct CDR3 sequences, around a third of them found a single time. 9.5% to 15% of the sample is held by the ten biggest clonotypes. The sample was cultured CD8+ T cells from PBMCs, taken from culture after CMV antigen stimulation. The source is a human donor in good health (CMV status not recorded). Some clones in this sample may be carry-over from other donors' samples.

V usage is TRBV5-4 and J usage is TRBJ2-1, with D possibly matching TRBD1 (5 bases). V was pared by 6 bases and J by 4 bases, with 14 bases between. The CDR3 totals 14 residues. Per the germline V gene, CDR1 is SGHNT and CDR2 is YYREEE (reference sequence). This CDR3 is CASNTGADYNEQFF. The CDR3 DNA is TGTGCCAGCAACACAGGCGCTGATTACAATGAGCAGTTCTTC.

CDR3 nucleotide sequence: TGTGCCAGCAGCCCGGTCGGGGCCGACTATGGCTACACCTTC. Translating it yields CASSPVGADYGYTF. J is TRBJ1-2 and V is TRBV6-2 or TRBV6-3; TRBD1 might be the D (5 bases). V was trimmed by 6 bases and J by 3 bases, leaving 14 bases between them. The V gene's germline CDR1 is MNHEY and CDR2 SVGEGT. CDR3 length equals 14 residues.

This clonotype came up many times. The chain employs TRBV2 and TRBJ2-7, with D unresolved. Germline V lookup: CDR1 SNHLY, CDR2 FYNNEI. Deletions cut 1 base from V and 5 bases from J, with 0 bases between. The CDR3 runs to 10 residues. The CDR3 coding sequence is TGTGCCAGCAGTGAAGACGAGCAGTACTTC. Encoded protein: CASSEDEQYF. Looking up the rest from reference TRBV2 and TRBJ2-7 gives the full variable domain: EPEVTQTPSHQVTQMGQEVILRCVPISNHLYFYWYRQILGQKVEFLVSFYNNEISEKSEIFDDQFSVERPDGSNFTLKIRSTKLEDSAMYFCASSEDEQYFGPGTRLTVT.

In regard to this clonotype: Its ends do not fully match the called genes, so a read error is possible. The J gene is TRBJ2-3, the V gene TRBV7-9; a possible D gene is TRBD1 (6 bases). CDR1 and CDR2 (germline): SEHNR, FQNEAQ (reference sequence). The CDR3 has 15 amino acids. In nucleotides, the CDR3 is TGTGCCAACAGCCCCGGGACACCGGTCCCAGATACGCAGTATTTT. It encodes CANSPGTPVPDTQYF.

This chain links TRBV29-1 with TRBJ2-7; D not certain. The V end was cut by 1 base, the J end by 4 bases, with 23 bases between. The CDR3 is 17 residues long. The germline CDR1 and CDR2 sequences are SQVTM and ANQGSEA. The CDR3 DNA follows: TGCAGCGTTGAAGGCTCCCTCTTCCGCAGCACCGGTTACGAGCAGTACGTC. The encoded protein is CSVEGSLFRSTGYEQYV.

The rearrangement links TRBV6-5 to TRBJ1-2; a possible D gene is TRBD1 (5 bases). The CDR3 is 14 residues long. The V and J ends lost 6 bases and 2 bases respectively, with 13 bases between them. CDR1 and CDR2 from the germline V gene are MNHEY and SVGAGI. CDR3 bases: TGTGCCAGCAGCCTCGTGGAGGGGAACTATGGCTACACCTTC. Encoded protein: CASSLVEGNYGYTF.

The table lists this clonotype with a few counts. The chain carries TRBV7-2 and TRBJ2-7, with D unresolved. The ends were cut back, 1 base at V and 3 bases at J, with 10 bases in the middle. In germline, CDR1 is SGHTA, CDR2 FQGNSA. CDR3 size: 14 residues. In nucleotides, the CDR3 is TGTGCCAGCAGCTTAGGTGGTGACATCTACGAGCAGTACGTC. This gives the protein CASSLGGDIYEQYV.

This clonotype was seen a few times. The chain's CDR3 is CASGGGHRTSYEQYV. CDR3 sequence (DNA): TGTGCCAGTGGGGGGGGACACCGAACATCCTACGAGCAGTACGTC. This chain uses TRBV6-1 with TRBJ2-7, with D tentatively TRBD2 (7 bases). In germline, CDR1 is MNHNS, CDR2 SASEGT. The V end lost 9 bases, the J end lost 1 base, and 19 bases lay between the germline ends. The CDR3 length is 15 residues.

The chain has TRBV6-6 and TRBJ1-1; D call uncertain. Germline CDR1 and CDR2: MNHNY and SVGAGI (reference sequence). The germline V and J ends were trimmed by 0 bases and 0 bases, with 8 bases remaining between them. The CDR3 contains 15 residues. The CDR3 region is CASSYSIGVNTEAFF. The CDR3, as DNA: TGTGCCAGCAGTTACTCGATTGGGGTGAACACTGAAGCTTTCTTT.

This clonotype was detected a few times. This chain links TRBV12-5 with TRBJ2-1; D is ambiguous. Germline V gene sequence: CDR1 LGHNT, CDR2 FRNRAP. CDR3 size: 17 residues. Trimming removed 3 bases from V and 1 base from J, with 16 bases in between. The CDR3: CASGLSSGPLSYNEQFF. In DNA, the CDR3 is TGTGCTAGTGGTTTAAGTTCTGGCCCGTTATCCTACAATGAGCAGTTCTTC.